Listed below are T cell receptor beta chains from one sample, sequenced in a study of OX40 agonist ivuxolimab in advanced cancers. Sequenced by immunoSEQ multiplex PCR; TCRdb stores in-frame clones only, minus some. The table records tens of thousands of clones, 81% of them present only once. The sequences come from CD4+ or CD8+ T cells sorted from blood, collected in a trial of the OX40 agonist ivuxolimab. The origin of the receptors is an adult with an advanced solid tumor such as melanoma, head and neck, liver or kidney cancer. CDR3s include the opening cysteine and the closing phenylalanine or tryptophan. A D gene is named only where the DNA matches it firmly. Clone size is given for some rows only: seen once, a few or many times, or a class if the clone is expanded.

cdr3_aa cdr3_nt v_call d_call clone_size j_call
CASIETGGAYEQYF TGTGCCAGCATCGAGACAGGAGGGGCCTACGAGCAGTACTTC TRBV6-5 . . TRBJ2-7
CASSIWGQRQTGNTIYF TGTGCCAGTAGTATATGGGGACAGAGGCAGACTGGAAACACCATATATTTT TRBV19 TRBD1 . TRBJ1-3
CASSLAGRVNTGELFF TGTGCCAGCAGCTTAGCGGGTCGGGTGAACACCGGGGAGCTGTTTTTT TRBV11-2 . . TRBJ2-2
CASRDPPGLAGIKFF TGTGCCAGCAGAGATCCCCCGGGACTAGCGGGAATCAAGTTCTTC TRBV6-4 TRBD2 . TRBJ2-1
CAISEWDVGGQSYGYTF TGTGCCATCAGTGAGTGGGACGTAGGGGGACAGTCCTATGGCTACACCTTC TRBV10-3 TRBD1 once TRBJ1-2
CASSLWALTDTQYF TGTGCCAGCAGCTTATGGGCCCTCACAGATACGCAGTATTTT TRBV7-2 . . TRBJ2-3
CASSLDFGGLPDIAFF TGTGCCAGCAGCTTAGATTTCGGGGGGCTTCCAGACATTGCTTTCTTT TRBV11-2 . . TRBJ1-1
CASSYDSPGDQPQHF TGTGCCAGCAGTTACGACAGTCCAGGGGATCAGCCCCAGCATTTT TRBV6-6 . few TRBJ1-5
CASSPVHWTGPDYEQYF TGTGCCAGCAGCCCCGTGCACTGGACAGGTCCAGACTACGAGCAGTACTTC TRBV9 TRBD1 . TRBJ2-7
CASSLGGGSEKLFF TGCGCCAGCAGCTTGGGTGGGGGGAGTGAAAAACTGTTTTTT TRBV5-1 . . TRBJ1-4
CASSLDTVNTEAFF TGCGCCAGCAGCTTGGACACAGTTAACACTGAAGCTTTCTTT TRBV5-1 . . TRBJ1-1
CASSRIFGQGSYEQYF TGCGCCAGCAGCCGTATTTTCGGACAGGGCTCCTACGAGCAGTACTTC TRBV4-1 TRBD1 . TRBJ2-7
CSVEPAGVLNEQYF TGCAGCGTTGAGCCAGCGGGAGTACTAAACGAGCAGTACTTC TRBV29-1 TRBD2 . TRBJ2-7
CASRSSGGTDTQYF TGTGCCAGCAGATCTTCAGGGGGCACAGATACGCAGTATTTT TRBV6-5 . . TRBJ2-3
CASSLDFGELFF TGTGCCAGCAGCTTGGACTTCGGGGAGCTGTTTTTT TRBV5-8 . . TRBJ2-2
CASSIGGRGELPNVLTF TGTGCCAGTAGTATAGGAGGCAGGGGAGAACTCCCCAACGTCCTGACTTTC TRBV19 . . TRBJ2-6
CASSLASVINEQFF TGTGCCAGCAGCTTAGCGTCCGTGATTAATGAGCAGTTCTTC TRBV7-6 . once TRBJ2-1
CASSNFYEQYF TGTGCCAGCAGCAATTTCTACGAGCAGTACTTC TRBV6-1 . . TRBJ2-7
CAWTLGGFSHEQYF TGTGCCTGGACCCTAGGAGGATTTAGCCACGAGCAGTACTTC TRBV30 . . TRBJ2-7
CASSAGGGQGETQYF TGTGCCAGCAGCGCCGGCGGGGGTCAGGGAGAGACCCAGTACTTC TRBV9 TRBD2 . TRBJ2-5
CASSSRRLDTQYF TGTGCCAGCAGCTCGCGGCGGCTCGATACGCAGTATTTT TRBV7-9 . . TRBJ2-3
CASTGDPRSEKLFF TGTGCCAGTACCGGGGACCCAAGGAGTGAAAAACTGTTTTTT TRBV19 . once TRBJ1-4
CASSLVRGLYGYTF TGCGCCAGCAGCTTGGTCAGGGGGCTCTATGGCTACACCTTC TRBV5-1 TRBD1 . TRBJ1-2
CAISESTNTEAFF TGTGCCATCAGTGAGTCGACGAACACTGAAGCTTTCTTT TRBV10-3 . . TRBJ1-1
CSVRQGYGTEAFF TGCAGCGTACGACAGGGTTATGGCACTGAAGCTTTCTTT TRBV29-1 TRBD1 . TRBJ1-1
CASSTHGTRSYEQYF TGTGCCAGCAGCACTCATGGGACGCGATCCTACGAGCAGTACTTC TRBV11-2 . . TRBJ2-7
CASSLAPTRETQYF TGTGCCAGCAGCTTAGCTCCCACGAGAGAGACCCAGTACTTC TRBV11-2 . few TRBJ2-5
CASSFLQGTVYGYTF TGTGCCAGCAGTTTTCTACAGGGGACCGTCTATGGCTACACCTTC TRBV28 TRBD1 . TRBJ1-2
CASSQTGQSGEQFF TGTGCCAGCAGTCAGACAGGTCAAAGCGGTGAGCAGTTCTTC TRBV2 . . TRBJ2-1
CASSRDTISTGELFF TGTGCCAGCAGCAGGGACACAATTAGTACCGGGGAGCTGTTTTTT TRBV6-6 . . TRBJ2-2
CASSLNRHTGRLIYEQYF TGTGCCAGCAGTTTGAATAGGCACACAGGGAGACTAATCTACGAGCAGTACTTC TRBV28 . . TRBJ2-7
CASSQDGQRTDTQYF TGCGCCAGCAGCCAAGATGGCCAACGCACAGATACGCAGTATTTT TRBV4-1 . . TRBJ2-3
CASSLTPEPQHF TGTGCCAGCAGCTTGACCCCTGAGCCCCAGCATTTT TRBV7-2 . . TRBJ1-5
CAWGRTIGYTF TGTGCCTGGGGACGTACCATTGGCTACACCTTC TRBV30 . few TRBJ1-2
CASSFYGGSDQETQYF TGTGCCAGCAGCTTTTACGGCGGGAGCGACCAAGAGACCCAGTACTTC TRBV7-2 TRBD2 . TRBJ2-5
CASSRQAGQGYNEQFF TGTGCCAGCTCCCGGCAGGCTGGACAGGGCTACAATGAGCAGTTCTTC TRBV18 TRBD1 . TRBJ2-1
CASSPQRGTDTQYF TGTGCCAGCAGTCCCCAGCGAGGGACAGATACGCAGTATTTT TRBV6-1 . . TRBJ2-3
CASSSQGTATNEKLFF TGTGCCAGCAGTTCACAAGGGACAGCAACTAATGAAAAACTGTTTTTT TRBV7-9 TRBD1 . TRBJ1-4
CASSPRASGSTDTQYF TGTGCCAGCAGTCCCAGGGCTAGCGGGAGCACAGATACGCAGTATTTT TRBV27 TRBD2 . TRBJ2-3
CASSLWAGGADGYTF TGCGCCAGCAGCTTGTGGGCAGGGGGCGCGGATGGCTACACCTTC TRBV5-1 TRBD1 . TRBJ1-2
CASSYSRTPVYNEQFF TGTGCCAGCAGTTACTCCCGGACACCAGTCTACAATGAGCAGTTCTTC TRBV6-5 . . TRBJ2-1
CASSDLAGRDTQYF TGCGCCAGCAGCGACCTAGCGGGGAGAGATACGCAGTATTTT TRBV5-1 TRBD2 . TRBJ2-3
CASNWPAGASYGYTF TGTGCCAGCAATTGGCCGGCCGGAGCTAGCTATGGCTACACCTTC TRBV6-5 . . TRBJ1-2
CASSLERAGFDGYTF TGTGCCAGCAGCTTGGAGCGGGCAGGGTTTGATGGCTACACCTTC TRBV5-4 . . TRBJ1-2
CASRQTGVTNYGYTF TGTGCCAGTAGACAAACAGGCGTAACTAACTATGGCTACACCTTC TRBV19 . . TRBJ1-2
CASSLVASNEQFF TGTGCCAGCTCGCTGGTGGCTAGTAATGAGCAGTTCTTC TRBV18 . . TRBJ2-1
CASSGGTGELFF TGTGCCAGCAGCGGTGGAACCGGGGAGCTGTTTTTT TRBV5-6 . . TRBJ2-2
CASRRDGNNEQFF TGCGCCAGCCGCCGGGACGGGAACAATGAGCAGTTCTTC TRBV4-3 . . TRBJ2-1
CASSLQGGNQPQHF TGTGCCAGCAGCTTGCAGGGAGGCAATCAGCCCCAGCATTTT TRBV7-2 . . TRBJ1-5
CASSPDRNYGYTF TGTGCCAGCTCACCGGACCGCAACTATGGCTACACCTTC TRBV18 . . TRBJ1-2
CASSFGSPSYEQYF TGTGCCAGCAGCTTTGGATCTCCCTCCTACGAGCAGTACTTC TRBV7-3 . . TRBJ2-7